This paragraph reports one T cell receptor beta chain. Antigen: not known. The data were obtained in a study of response to subunit inactivated influenza vaccine. Study-wide findings and caveats: Authors suggested that a seasonal influenza vaccination recruits few new T cells each time.

TCRdb re-analysed the RT-PCR reads in MiXCR, keeping a single row per CDR3 protein. The sample has roughly 630,000 distinct CDR3 sequences; around 15% are singletons. This CDR3 is 15 amino acids long. Trimming pared 4 bases from V and 1 base from J, leaving 13 bases between. Per the germline V gene, CDR1 is SGHTA and CDR2 is FQGNSA. The chain employs TRBV7-2 and TRBJ2-5, with D maybe TRBD2 (6 bases). The sample in question was PBMCs from blood, obtained 14 days before vaccination. This clonotype was obtained from a man aged 50 or older who received an inactivated influenza vaccine. CDR3 in amino acids: CASSWGGGAQETQYF. The CDR3 nucleotides read TGTGCCAGCAGCTGGGGAGGTGGAGCCCAAGAGACCCAGTACTTC.